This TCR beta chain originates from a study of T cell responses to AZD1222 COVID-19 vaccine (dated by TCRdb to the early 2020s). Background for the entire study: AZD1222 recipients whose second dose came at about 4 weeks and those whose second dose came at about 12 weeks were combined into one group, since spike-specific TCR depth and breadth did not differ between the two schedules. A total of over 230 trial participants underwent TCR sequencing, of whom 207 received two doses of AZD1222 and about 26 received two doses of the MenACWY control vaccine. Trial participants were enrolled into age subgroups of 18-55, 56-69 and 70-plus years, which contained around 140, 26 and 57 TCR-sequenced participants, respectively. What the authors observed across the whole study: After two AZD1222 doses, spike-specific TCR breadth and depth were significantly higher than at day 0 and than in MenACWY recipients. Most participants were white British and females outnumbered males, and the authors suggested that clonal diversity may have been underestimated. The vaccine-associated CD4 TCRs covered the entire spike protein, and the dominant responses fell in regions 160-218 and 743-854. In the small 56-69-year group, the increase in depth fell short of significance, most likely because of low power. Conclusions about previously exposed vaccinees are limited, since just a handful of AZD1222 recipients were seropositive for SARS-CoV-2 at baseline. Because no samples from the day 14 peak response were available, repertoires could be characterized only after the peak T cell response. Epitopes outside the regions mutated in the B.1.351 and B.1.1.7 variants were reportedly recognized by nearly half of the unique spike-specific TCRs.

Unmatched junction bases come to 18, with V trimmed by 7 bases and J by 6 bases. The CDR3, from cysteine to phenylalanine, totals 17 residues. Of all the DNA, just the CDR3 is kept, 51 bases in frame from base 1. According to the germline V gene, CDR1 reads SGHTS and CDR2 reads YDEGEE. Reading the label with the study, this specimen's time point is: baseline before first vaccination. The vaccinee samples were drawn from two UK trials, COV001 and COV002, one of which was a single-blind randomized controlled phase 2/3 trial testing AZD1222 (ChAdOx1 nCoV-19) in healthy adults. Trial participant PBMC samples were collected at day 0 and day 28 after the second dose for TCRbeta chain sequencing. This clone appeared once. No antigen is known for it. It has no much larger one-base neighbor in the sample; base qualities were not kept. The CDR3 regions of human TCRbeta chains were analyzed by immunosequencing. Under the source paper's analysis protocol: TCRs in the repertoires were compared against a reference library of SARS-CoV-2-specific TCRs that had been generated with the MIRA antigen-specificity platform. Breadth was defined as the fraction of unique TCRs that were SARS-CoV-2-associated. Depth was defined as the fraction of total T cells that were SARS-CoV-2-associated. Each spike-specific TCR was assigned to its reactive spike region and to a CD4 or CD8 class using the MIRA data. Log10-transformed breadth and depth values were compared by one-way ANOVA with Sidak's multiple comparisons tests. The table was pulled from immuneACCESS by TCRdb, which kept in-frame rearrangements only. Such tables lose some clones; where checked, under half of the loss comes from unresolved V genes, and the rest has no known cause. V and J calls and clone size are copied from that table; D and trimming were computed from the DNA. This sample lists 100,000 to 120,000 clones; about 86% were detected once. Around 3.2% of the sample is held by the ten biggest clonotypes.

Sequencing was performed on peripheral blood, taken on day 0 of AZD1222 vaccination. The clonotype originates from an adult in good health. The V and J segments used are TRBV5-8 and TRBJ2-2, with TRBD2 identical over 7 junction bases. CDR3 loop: CASDGEGGVLKAGELFF. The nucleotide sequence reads TGTGCCAGCGATGGGGAGGGAGGTGTGTTGAAAGCCGGGGAGCTGTTTTTT. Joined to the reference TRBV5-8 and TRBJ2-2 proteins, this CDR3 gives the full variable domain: EAGVTQSPTHLIKTRGQQATLRCSPISGHTSVYWYQQALGLGLQFLLWYDEGEERNRGNFPPRFSGRQFPNYSSELNVNALELEDSALYLCASDGEGGVLKAGELFFGEGSRLTVL.